This T cell receptor beta chain emerged from a study of blood T cell repertoires in COVID-19. Background on the study: Whether acute or convalescent, the COVID-19 samples came from the United States, Italy and Spain. Sample material is recorded as cDNA or gDNA derived from T cells, B-cell-depleted T cells, or PBMCs.

The CDR3 loop spans 17 amino acids. Germline V gene data show CDR1 as LNHDA and CDR2 as SQIVND (reference sequence). V shed 2 bases, J shed 5 bases, and the junction held 12 bases outside the gene matches. Original processing notes: Estimation of nucleated cell counts was performed using reference gene primer amplification. Repertoires were generated with immunoSEQ multiplex PCR, while TCRdb's copy carries only in-frame clones and drops some. That table gives V, J and clone size, and the DNA gave D and trimming. Counted here are roughly 250,000 clones, 85% to 90% occurring once; the ten biggest clones make up around 0.84%.

The clonotype comes from a man aged 30 to 45 with acute or convalescent COVID-19. Sequenced: peripheral blood. The chain has TRBV19 and TRBJ2-7, with 10 bases aligning to TRBD2. The CDR3 DNA sequence: TGTGCCAGTAGTATAAGACTAGCGGGCTCGTCCCCCCACGAGCAGTACTTC. It yields the protein CASSIRLAGSSPHEQYF.